This T cell receptor beta chain derives from a study of STAT5B mutations in CD4+ large granular lymphocyte leukemia. Study summary: When available, cryopreserved cells underwent CD8+ depletion before CD4+ selection.

The assay was immunoSEQ multiplex PCR, and TCRdb's table has in-frame clones only and misses some. The table shows several thousand clones, with under 85% occurring only once. As for this clone: The antigen is not known.

J lost 1 base, V lost 4 bases, and 8 bases had no gene match. CDR1 and CDR2 (germline): SQVTM, ANQGSEA. The CDR3 loop spans 16 amino acids. Study-level findings and limits: Patient CD4-sorted repertoires stayed more clonal than healthy ones after leukemic-clone removal. About a quarter of private leukemic clonotypes occurred rarely in other patients' non-leukemic repertoires.

This receptor was identified in a man aged 65-85 years with CD4+ T-cell large granular lymphocyte leukemia. The sequencing input was PBMCs. The V call is TRBV29-1, the J call TRBJ2-1, with 9 bases fitting TRBD1. The CDR3 here is CSVGPDRGWSYNEQFF. CDR3 DNA sequence: TGCAGCGTTGGGCCCGACAGGGGGTGGTCCTACAATGAGCAGTTCTTC.